Listed here are 26 T cell receptor beta chains from one sample, sequenced in a study of blood T cell repertoires in COVID-19. This table comes from immunoSEQ multiplex PCR, and its TCRdb copy is limited to in-frame clones, with some not included. This repertoire shows about 240,000 clones, about four fifths found once; its top ten account for roughly 9.6%. Source material: peripheral blood. The receptors originated from a woman of 80 years or more with acute or convalescent COVID-19.

This rearrangement joins TRBV24-1 to TRBJ1-5; D is undetermined. V lost 5 bases to trimming and J lost 0 bases, with 7 bases between them. Germline loops: CDR1 KGHDR, CDR2 SFDVKD. This CDR3 comprises 14 residues. The CDR3 loop is CATSGRLSNQPQHF. DNA of the CDR3: TGTGCCACCAGTGGGAGGCTTAGCAATCAGCCCCAGCATTTT.

In this sample, this clone turned up many times. The chain combines TRBV19 with TRBJ2-3; a possible D gene is TRBD1 (7 bases). Germline loops: CDR1 LNHDA, CDR2 SQIVND (reference sequence). This CDR3 region has 15 residues. The V and J ends lost 3 bases and 3 bases respectively, with 13 bases between them. CDR3 sequence (DNA): TGTGCCAGTAGTATGGAGGGGGCAATGACAGATACGCAGTATTTT. As protein: CASSMEGAMTDTQYF.

The chain joins TRBV4-1 to TRBJ1-2; D is unclear. The V gene's germline CDR1 is MGHRA and CDR2 YSYEKL. The CDR3 consists of 14 residues. V lost 0 bases and J 4 bases, leaving 9 bases between the germline ends. The CDR3 protein is CASSQEALSYGYTF. Here the CDR3 DNA reads TGCGCCAGCAGCCAAGAAGCTCTTAGCTATGGCTACACCTTC.

The DNA for the CDR3 is TGCGCCAGCAGCTTGATTAACAGCTTATATGGCTACACCTTC. This codes for CASSLINSLYGYTF. The chain employs TRBV5-1 and TRBJ1-2; D is unresolved. The CDR3 spans 14 residues. The V end was cut by 1 base, the J end by 5 bases, with 12 bases between. CDR1 and CDR2 (germline): SGHRS, YFSETQ. Full variable domain (outside the CDR3, taken from reference TRBV5-1 and TRBJ1-2): KAGVTQTPRYLIKTRGQQVTLSCSPISGHRSVSWYQQTPGQGLQFLFEYFSETQRNKGNFPGRFSGRQFSNSRSEMNVSTLELGDSALYLCASSLINSLYGYTFGSGTRLTVV.

The V call is TRBV29-1, the J call TRBJ2-1; 7 nucleotides align to TRBD1. V was clipped by 7 bases and J by 6 bases; unmatched bases: 6. CDR3 length equals 12 residues. The germline V gene has CDR1 SQVTM and CDR2 ANQGSEA. The CDR3 sequence is CSAGTGANEQFF. The CDR3, as DNA: TGCAGCGCCGGAACAGGGGCCAATGAGCAGTTCTTC.

CDR3 nucleotides: TGCGCCAGCAGCCAAGGGGACAGGGGGCCCTACAATGAGCAGTTCTTC. This translates into CASSQGDRGPYNEQFF. J is TRBJ2-1 and V is TRBV4-1; 12 bases map to TRBD1. CDR3 size: 16 residues. V lost 1 base and J lost 2; bases outside the gene matches: 0. Germline V CDR1 and CDR2: MGHRA, YSYEKL.

The CDR3 spells CASSPVDRNSPLHF. The CDR3 bases are TGTGCCAGCTCACCAGTTGACAGAAATTCACCCCTCCACTTT. The chain recombines TRBV18 with TRBJ1-6; D may be TRBD1 (5 bases). Trimming stripped 2 bases from V and 7 bases from J, with 9 bases between. The germline V gene encodes CDR1 KGHSH and CDR2 LQKENI. The length of the CDR3 is 14 residues.

The V call is TRBV19, the J call TRBJ2-2; 10 bases agree with TRBD1. The J segment lost 2 bases and the V segment lost 6 bases, leaving 3 bases of the junction unmatched. The CDR3 contains 15 residues. The germline V gene encodes CDR1 LNHDA and CDR2 SQIVND (reference sequence). CDR3 sequence (DNA): TGTGCCAGTAGGGGGGACAGGGGAAACACCGGGGAGCTGTTTTTT. It codes for CASRGDRGNTGELFF.

This clone was found once. This chain joins TRBV7-2 and TRBJ1-2, with 9 bases lining up with TRBD1. Trimming took 5 bases from V and 4 from J; bases not matched to a gene: 11. This CDR3 spans 16 amino acids. Germline CDR1 and CDR2: SGHTA and FQGNSA. The CDR3 DNA follows: TGTGCCAGCAGCGCGGCCGACAGGGGGAAGGCCTATGGCTACACCTTC. Its translation is CASSAADRGKAYGYTF.

The DNA for the CDR3 is TGCGCCAGCAGCTTGGATCGAGCGGGGGTGAGAGACGAGCAGTACTTC. Translation gives CASSLDRAGVRDEQYF. The genes are TRBV5-1 and TRBJ2-7; 8 positions agree with TRBD2. After removal of 0 bases from V and 5 bases from J, the junction contained 10 bases not matched to a gene. The length of the CDR3 is 16 residues. The V gene's germline CDR1 is SGHRS and CDR2 YFSETQ. Looking up the rest from reference TRBV5-1 and TRBJ2-7 gives the full variable domain: KAGVTQTPRYLIKTRGQQVTLSCSPISGHRSVSWYQQTPGQGLQFLFEYFSETQRNKGNFPGRFSGRQFSNSRSEMNVSTLELGDSALYLCASSLDRAGVRDEQYFGPGTRLTVT.

The chain employs TRBV14 and TRBJ1-1, with TRBD1 matching 8 bases. CDR1 is SGHDN and CDR2 is FVKESK in the germline V gene. Losses at the gene ends were 7 bases for V and 5 bases for J; bases not matched to a gene: 9. This CDR3 has 14 amino acids. CDR3 protein: CASTQKQGGTEAFF. CDR3 nucleotides: TGTGCCAGCACCCAGAAACAGGGGGGGACTGAAGCTTTCTTT.

CDR3 DNA: TGTGCCAGCAGCTTTTACAGGGAGGGTGAGCAGTTCTTC. Encoded protein: CASSFYREGEQFF. The V gene is TRBV5-4, the J gene TRBJ2-1; weak D call: TRBD2 (7 bases). CDR3 size: 13 residues. V was cut by 2 bases and J by 9 bases, with 12 bases left in between. The germline gives CDR1 SGHNT, CDR2 YYREEE (reference sequence). The whole variable domain, remainder taken from reference TRBV5-4 and TRBJ2-1, is ETGVTQSPTHLIKTRGQQVTLRCSSQSGHNTVSWYQQALGQGPQFIFQYYREEENGRGNFPPRFSGLQFPNYSSELNVNALELDDSALYLCASSFYREGEQFFGPGTRLTVL.

The V call is TRBV28, the J call TRBJ1-1; 10 bases align to TRBD1. The germline V gene encodes CDR1 MDHEN and CDR2 SYDVKM. Trimming took 5 bases from V and 8 from J; bases not matched to a gene: 2. The CDR3 consists of 12 residues. CDR3 nucleotides: TGTGCCAGCAGTAGACAGGGGGCGGAAGCTTTCTTT. Its protein is CASSRQGAEAFF.

The chain has TRBV25-1 and TRBJ1-3; D call uncertain. Between the trimmed V and J ends, which lost 1 base and 2 bases, there was a span of 6 bases. The V gene's germline CDR1 is MGHDK and CDR2 SYGVNS. The length of the CDR3 is 14 residues. CDR3 region: CASSELLAGNTIYF. The CDR3, as DNA: TGTGCCAGCAGTGAATTACTGGCTGGAAACACCATATATTTT. Full variable domain (outside the CDR3, taken from reference TRBV25-1 and TRBJ1-3): EADIYQTPRYLVIGTGKKITLECSQTMGHDKMYWYQQDPGMELHLIHYSYGVNSTEKGDLSSESTVSRIRTEHFPLTLESARPSHTSQYLCASSELLAGNTIYFGEGSWLTVV.

The chain links TRBV4-2 to TRBJ2-2, with 8 bases lining up with TRBD1. Per the germline V gene, CDR1 is LGHNA and CDR2 is YNFKEQ. V lost 0 bases, J lost 4 bases, and 4 bases stayed unmatched. The CDR3 length is 16 residues. The CDR3 reads CASSQEWQGATGELFF. The CDR3 nucleotides read TGTGCCAGCAGCCAAGAATGGCAGGGGGCCACCGGGGAGCTGTTTTTT.

The V gene is TRBV6-5, the J gene TRBJ2-1; D is undetermined. V lost 4 bases to trimming and J lost 4 bases, with 14 bases between them. Germline V gives CDR1 MNHEY, CDR2 SVGAGI. The CDR3 runs 15 residues. In DNA form, the CDR3 reads TGTGCCAGCAGTTCCAGACCGGAGTCATACAATGAGCAGTTCTTC. Its protein is CASSSRPESYNEQFF.

The gene calls are TRBV15 and TRBJ2-3, with D perhaps TRBD1 (6 bases). CDR1 and CDR2 (germline): LNHNV, YYDKDF (reference sequence). The V and J ends lost 0 bases and 7 bases respectively, with 14 bases between them. The CDR3 is made up of 15 amino acids. This CDR3 reads CATSRERQGRNTQYF. DNA of the CDR3: TGTGCCACCAGCAGAGAGAGGCAGGGGCGGAATACGCAGTATTTT.

This clone was detected many times. The chain carries TRBV2 and TRBJ2-2; D gene unclear. Germline CDR1 is SNHLY and CDR2 is FYNNEI. Trimming took off 6 bases at V and 4 bases at J, with 12 bases between the two ends. The CDR3 contains 14 residues. The chain's CDR3 is CASRAGVGTGELFF. The DNA for the CDR3 is TGTGCCAGCAGGGCAGGTGTCGGCACCGGGGAGCTGTTTTTT.

This clone was seen only once. This sequence may be a read error, since a much larger clone differs from it by one base. The J gene is TRBJ1-1, the V gene TRBV12-5; no definite D call. CDR3 length equals 15 residues. Trimming shortened V by 5 bases and J by 2 bases, and 15 bases separated the two germline ends. The germline V gene has CDR1 LGHNT and CDR2 FRNRAP. In nucleotides, the CDR3 is TGTGCTAGTGGTAATAAACAGAGGGTAAACACTGAAGCTTTCTTT. Amino acids: CASGNKQRVNTEAFF.

The gene calls are TRBV15 and TRBJ1-1; D perhaps matches TRBD1 (5 bases). Trimming took 9 bases from V and 1 from J, leaving 21 bases between them. CDR3 length: 16 amino acids. Per the germline V gene, CDR1 is LNHNV and CDR2 is YYDKDF (reference sequence). DNA of the CDR3: TGTGCCACTAGACAGCAGACTCCCGGGGGGAACACTGAAGCTTTCTTT. As protein: CATRQQTPGGNTEAFF.

This chain links TRBV18 with TRBJ1-1; TRBD1 matches 7 bases. Trimming at V came to 3 bases and at J to 6 bases, leaving 10 bases not matched to a gene. CDR1 KGHSH and CDR2 LQKENI come from the germline V gene. The length of the CDR3 is 15 residues. CDR3 sequence (DNA): TGTGCCAGCTCACCCCCGGGACAGCCTTTGGCTGAAGCTTTCTTT. As protein: CASSPPGQPLAEAFF. Filled out from reference TRBV18 and TRBJ1-1, the complete variable domain reads NAGVMQNPRHLVRRRGQEARLRCSPMKGHSHVYWYRQLPEEGLKFMVYLQKENIIDESGMPKERFSAEFPKEGPSILRIQQVVRGDSAAYFCASSPPGQPLAEAFFGQGTRLTVV.

The chain has TRBV9 and TRBJ2-5, with 7 bases identical to TRBD2. The germline gives CDR1 SGDLS, CDR2 YYNGEE. The V gene end was trimmed by 3 bases and the J gene end by 2 bases; junction bases not matched to a gene: 4. The CDR3 length is 14 residues. CDR3 loop: CASSAGGGQETQYF. The CDR3, as DNA: TGTGCCAGCAGCGCGGGCGGGGGACAAGAGACCCAGTACTTC.

V usage is TRBV28 and J usage is TRBJ2-3, with no clear D. CDR1 is MDHEN and CDR2 is SYDVKM in the germline V gene. V was clipped by 6 bases and J by 5 bases, with 9 bases between them. This CDR3 comprises 12 residues. As DNA, the CDR3 is TGTGCCAGCAGCTCGTTCGTAGATACGCAGTATTTT. Its protein product is CASSSFVDTQYF.

The chain carries TRBV12-2 and TRBJ1-2. TRBV12-2 is a pseudogene. The CDR3 is 18 residues long. CDR3 residues: CASRSPGGRQGQNYGYTF. The CDR3 DNA reads as TGTGCAAGTCGCTCCCCGGGGGGGAGACAGGGCCAAAACTATGGCTACACCTTC.

This clone has a handful of counts. The V gene is TRBV9, the J gene TRBJ2-1; no firm D call. This CDR3 has 15 amino acids. V gave up 4 bases and J gave up 4 bases, with 15 bases separating them. Germline lookup yields CDR1 SGDLS and CDR2 YYNGEE. The CDR3 region is CASSSLGSLYNEQFF. The CDR3 DNA follows: TGTGCCAGCAGCTCCCTAGGCTCCTTATACAATGAGCAGTTCTTC.

The chain joins TRBV30 to TRBJ1-6, with D maybe TRBD1 (6 bases). Trimming took 5 bases from V and 8 from J, leaving 19 bases between them. This CDR3 region has 15 residues. Looked up from germline, CDR1 is GTSNPN and CDR2 is SVGIG (reference sequence). The CDR3 nucleotides read TGTGCCTGGTCTCCGGTGGGGGCCGTAGATTCACCCCTCCACTTT. Its translation: CAWSPVGAVDSPLHF. The whole variable domain, filled in from reference TRBV30 and TRBJ1-6, reads SQTIHQWPATLVQPVGSPLSLECTVEGTSNPNLYWYRQAAGRGLQLLFYSVGIGQISSEVPQNLSASRPQDRQFILSSKKLLLSDSGFYLCAWSPVGAVDSPLHFGNGTRLTVT.